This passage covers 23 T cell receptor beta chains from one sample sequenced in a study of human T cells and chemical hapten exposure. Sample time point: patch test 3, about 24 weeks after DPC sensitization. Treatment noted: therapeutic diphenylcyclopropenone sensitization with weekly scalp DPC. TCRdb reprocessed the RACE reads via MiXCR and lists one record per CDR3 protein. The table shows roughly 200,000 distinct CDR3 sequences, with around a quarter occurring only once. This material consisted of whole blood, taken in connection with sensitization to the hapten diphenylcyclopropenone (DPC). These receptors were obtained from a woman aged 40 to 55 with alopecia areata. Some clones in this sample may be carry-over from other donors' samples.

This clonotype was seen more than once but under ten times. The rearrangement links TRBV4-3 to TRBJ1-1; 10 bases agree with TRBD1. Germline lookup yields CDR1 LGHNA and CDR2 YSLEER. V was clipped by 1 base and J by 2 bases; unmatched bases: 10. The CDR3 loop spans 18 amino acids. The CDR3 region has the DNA TGCGCCAGCAGCCAAGCCCCGGCGGGACAGGGGATAAACACTGAAGCTTTCTTT. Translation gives CASSQAPAGQGINTEAFF.

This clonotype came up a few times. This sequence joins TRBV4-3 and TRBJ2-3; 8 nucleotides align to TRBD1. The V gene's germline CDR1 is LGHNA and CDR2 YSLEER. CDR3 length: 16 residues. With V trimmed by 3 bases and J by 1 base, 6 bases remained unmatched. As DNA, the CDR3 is TGCGCCAGCAGCCATGATACAGGGGGTGGCACAGATACGCAGTATTTT. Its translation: CASSHDTGGGTDTQYF.

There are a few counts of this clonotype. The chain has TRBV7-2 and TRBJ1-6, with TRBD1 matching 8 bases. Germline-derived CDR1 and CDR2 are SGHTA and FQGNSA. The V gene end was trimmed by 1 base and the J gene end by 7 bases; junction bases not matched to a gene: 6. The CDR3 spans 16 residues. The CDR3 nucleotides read TGTGCCAGCAGCTTAGATGGCAGGGGGCGGAATTCACCCCTCCACTTT. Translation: CASSLDGRGRNSPLHF. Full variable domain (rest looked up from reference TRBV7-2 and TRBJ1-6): GAGVSQSPSNKVTEKGKDVELRCDPISGHTALYWYRQSLGQGLEFLIYFQGNSAPDKSGLPSDRFSAERTGGSVSTLTIQRTQQEDSAVYLCASSLDGRGRNSPLHFGNGTRLTVT.

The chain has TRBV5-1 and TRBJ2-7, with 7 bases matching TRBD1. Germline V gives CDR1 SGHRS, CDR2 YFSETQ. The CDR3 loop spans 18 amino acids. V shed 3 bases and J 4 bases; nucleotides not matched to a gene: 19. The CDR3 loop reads CASSSPTIHRGRGYEQYF. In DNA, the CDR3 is TGCGCCAGCAGCTCCCCTACAATTCACAGGGGCAGGGGGTACGAGCAGTACTTC.

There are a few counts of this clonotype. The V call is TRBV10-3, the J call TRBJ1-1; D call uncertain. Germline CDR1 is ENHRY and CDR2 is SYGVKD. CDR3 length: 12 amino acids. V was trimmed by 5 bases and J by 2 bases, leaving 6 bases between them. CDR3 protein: CAISPGNTEAFF. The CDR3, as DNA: TGTGCCATCAGTCCAGGTAACACTGAAGCTTTCTTT.

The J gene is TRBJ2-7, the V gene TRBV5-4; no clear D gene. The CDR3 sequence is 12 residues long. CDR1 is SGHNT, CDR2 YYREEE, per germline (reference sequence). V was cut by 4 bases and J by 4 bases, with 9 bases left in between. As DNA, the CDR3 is TGTGCCAGCAGCAAGGACGGGTACGAGCAGTACTTC. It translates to CASSKDGYEQYF.

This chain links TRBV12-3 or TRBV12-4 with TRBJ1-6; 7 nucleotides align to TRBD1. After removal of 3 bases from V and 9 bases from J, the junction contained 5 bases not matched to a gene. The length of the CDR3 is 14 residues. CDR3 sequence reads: CASSFGDRISPLHF. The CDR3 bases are TGTGCCAGCAGTTTCGGGGACAGAATTTCACCCCTCCACTTT.

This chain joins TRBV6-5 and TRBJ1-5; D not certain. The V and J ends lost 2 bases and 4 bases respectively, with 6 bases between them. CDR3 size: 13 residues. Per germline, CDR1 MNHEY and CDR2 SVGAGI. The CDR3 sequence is CASSYGRNQPQHF. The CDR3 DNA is TGTGCCAGCAGTTACGGCAGGAATCAGCCCCAGCATTTT.

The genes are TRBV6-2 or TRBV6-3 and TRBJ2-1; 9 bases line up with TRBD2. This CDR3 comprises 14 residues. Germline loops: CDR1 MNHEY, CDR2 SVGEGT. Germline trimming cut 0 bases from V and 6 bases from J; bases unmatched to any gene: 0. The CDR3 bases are TGTGCCAGCAGTTACTCGCGGGAGGGCAATGAGCAGTTCTTC. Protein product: CASSYSREGNEQFF.

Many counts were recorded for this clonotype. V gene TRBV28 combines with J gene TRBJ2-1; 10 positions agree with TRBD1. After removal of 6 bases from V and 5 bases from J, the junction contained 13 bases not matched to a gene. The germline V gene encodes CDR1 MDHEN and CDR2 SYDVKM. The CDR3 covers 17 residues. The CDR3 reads CASRTYRGQGSNNEQFF. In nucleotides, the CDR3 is TGTGCCAGCAGAACATACCGGGGACAGGGGTCCAACAATGAGCAGTTCTTC.

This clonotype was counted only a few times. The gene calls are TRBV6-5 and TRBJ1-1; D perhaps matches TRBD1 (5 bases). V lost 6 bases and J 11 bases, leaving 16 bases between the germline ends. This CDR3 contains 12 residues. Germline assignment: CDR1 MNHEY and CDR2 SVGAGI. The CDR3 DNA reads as TGTGCCAGCAGAAAGGGGTCCGGTCGGGCTTTCTTT. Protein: CASRKGSGRAFF.

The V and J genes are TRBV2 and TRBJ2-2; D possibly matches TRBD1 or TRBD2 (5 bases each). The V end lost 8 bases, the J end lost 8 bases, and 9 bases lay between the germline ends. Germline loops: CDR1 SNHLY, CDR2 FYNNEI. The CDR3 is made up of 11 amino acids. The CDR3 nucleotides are TGTGCCAGCTCTGGGGGAGGGGAGCTGTTTTTT. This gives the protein CASSGGGELFF.

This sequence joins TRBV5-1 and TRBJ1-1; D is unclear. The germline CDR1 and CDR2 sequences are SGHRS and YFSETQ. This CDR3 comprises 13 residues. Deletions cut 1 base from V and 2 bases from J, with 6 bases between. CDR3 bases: TGCGCCAGCAGCTTGCCCAGAAACACTGAAGCTTTCTTT. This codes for CASSLPRNTEAFF.

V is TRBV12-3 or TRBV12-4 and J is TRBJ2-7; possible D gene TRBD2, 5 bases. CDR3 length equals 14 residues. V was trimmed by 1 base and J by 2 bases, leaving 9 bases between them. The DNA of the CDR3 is TGTGCCAGCAGTTTAGACGAGGGAACCTACGAGCAGTACTTC. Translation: CASSLDEGTYEQYF.

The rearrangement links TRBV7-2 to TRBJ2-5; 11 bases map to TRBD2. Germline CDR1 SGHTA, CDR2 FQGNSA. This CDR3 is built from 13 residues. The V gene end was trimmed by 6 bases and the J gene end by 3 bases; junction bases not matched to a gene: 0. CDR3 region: CASRLAGEETQYF. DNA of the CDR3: TGTGCCAGCAGACTAGCGGGGGAAGAGACCCAGTACTTC.

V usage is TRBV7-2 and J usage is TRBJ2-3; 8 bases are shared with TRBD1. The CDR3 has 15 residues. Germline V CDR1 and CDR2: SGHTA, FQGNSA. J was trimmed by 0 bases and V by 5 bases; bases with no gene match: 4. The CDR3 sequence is CASSQTGASTDTQYF. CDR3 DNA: TGTGCCAGCAGCCAGACAGGGGCTAGCACAGATACGCAGTATTTT.

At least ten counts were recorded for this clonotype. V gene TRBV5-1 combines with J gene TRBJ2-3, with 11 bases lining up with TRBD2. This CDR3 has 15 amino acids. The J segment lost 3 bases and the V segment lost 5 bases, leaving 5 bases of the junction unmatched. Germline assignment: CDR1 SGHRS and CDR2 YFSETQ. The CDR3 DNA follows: TGCGCCAGCAGTACCGGGACTAGCGGAACAGATACGCAGTATTTT. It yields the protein CASSTGTSGTDTQYF.

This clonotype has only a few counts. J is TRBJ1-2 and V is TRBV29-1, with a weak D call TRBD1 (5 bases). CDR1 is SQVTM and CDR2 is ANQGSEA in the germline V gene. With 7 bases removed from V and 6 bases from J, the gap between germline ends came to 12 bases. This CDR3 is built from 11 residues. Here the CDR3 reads CSAGGDNGYTF. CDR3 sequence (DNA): TGCAGCGCGGGAGGGGATAATGGCTACACCTTC.

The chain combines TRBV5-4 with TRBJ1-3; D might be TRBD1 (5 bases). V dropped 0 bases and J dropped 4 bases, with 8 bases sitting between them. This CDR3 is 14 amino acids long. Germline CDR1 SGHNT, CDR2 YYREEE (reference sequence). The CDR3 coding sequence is TGTGCCAGCAGCTTGGAGGGGCCGGGAAACACCATATATTTT. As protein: CASSLEGPGNTIYF.

DNA for the CDR3: TGCGCCAGCAGCCATGGCGGGGCAGAGTCTAACTATGGCTACACCTTC. This codes for CASSHGGAESNYGYTF. The V call is TRBV4-1, the J call TRBJ1-2; weak D call: TRBD1 (5 bases). The ends were cut back, 3 bases at V and 0 bases at J, with 14 bases in the middle. CDR1 and CDR2 from the germline V gene are MGHRA and YSYEKL. The CDR3 sequence is 16 residues long.

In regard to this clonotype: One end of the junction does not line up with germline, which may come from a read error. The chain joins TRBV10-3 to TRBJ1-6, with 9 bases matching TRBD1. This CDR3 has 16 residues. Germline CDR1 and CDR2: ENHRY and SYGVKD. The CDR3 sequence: CAIGEGPGQGNSPLHF. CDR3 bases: TGTGCCATCGGTGAGGGACCCGGACAGGGGAATTCACCCCTCCACTTT.

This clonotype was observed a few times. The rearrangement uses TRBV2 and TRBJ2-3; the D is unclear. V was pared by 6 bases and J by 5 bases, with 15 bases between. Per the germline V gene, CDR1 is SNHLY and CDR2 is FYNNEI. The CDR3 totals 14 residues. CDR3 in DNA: TGTGCCAGCAGAATGCAAGGTTCAGGAGATACGCAGTATTTT. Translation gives CASRMQGSGDTQYF.

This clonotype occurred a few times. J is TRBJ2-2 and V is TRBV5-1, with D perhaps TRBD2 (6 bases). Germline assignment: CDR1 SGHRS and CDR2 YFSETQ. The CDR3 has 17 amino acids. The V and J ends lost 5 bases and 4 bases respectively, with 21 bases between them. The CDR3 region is CASRWGGGAPGTGELFF. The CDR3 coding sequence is TGCGCCAGCAGATGGGGCGGAGGGGCCCCGGGCACCGGGGAGCTGTTTTTT. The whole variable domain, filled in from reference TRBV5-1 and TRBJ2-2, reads KAGVTQTPRYLIKTRGQQVTLSCSPISGHRSVSWYQQTPGQGLQFLFEYFSETQRNKGNFPGRFSGRQFSNSRSEMNVSTLELGDSALYLCASRWGGGAPGTGELFFGEGSRLTVL.